One and the same sample provided the 4 T cell receptor beta chains below, sequenced in a study of blood T cell repertoires in COVID-19. Assay: immunoSEQ multiplex PCR; the TCRdb copy retains only in-frame clones and omits some. The data contain 85,000 to 100,000 clones, around 85% of them singletons. Material: peripheral blood. These receptors all come from a woman in her sixties or seventies with COVID-19, enrolled during active disease.

The chain is built from TRBV25-1 and TRBJ1-4, with TRBD1 as a possible D gene (6 bases). V lost 0 bases and J lost 2, with 10 bases in between. Germline assignment: CDR1 MGHDK and CDR2 SYGVNS. This CDR3 has 16 amino acids. The CDR3 loop reads CASSEYRGATNEKLFF. As DNA, the CDR3 is TGTGCCAGCAGTGAATACCGGGGGGCTACTAATGAAAAACTGTTTTTT. Filled out from reference TRBV25-1 and TRBJ1-4, the complete variable domain reads EADIYQTPRYLVIGTGKKITLECSQTMGHDKMYWYQQDPGMELHLIHYSYGVNSTEKGDLSSESTVSRIRTEHFPLTLESARPSHTSQYLCASSEYRGATNEKLFFGSGTQLSVL.

The chain uses TRBV5-6 and TRBJ2-5; TRBD1 matches at 8 bases. J lost 7 bases, V lost 4 bases, and 9 bases had no gene match. The germline CDR1 and CDR2 sequences are SGHDT and YYEEEE. This CDR3 has 14 amino acids. The CDR3 here is CASSPDRGLGTQYF. The CDR3 DNA follows: TGTGCCAGCAGCCCCGACAGGGGACTGGGGACCCAGTACTTC. Full variable domain (outside the CDR3, taken from reference TRBV5-6 and TRBJ2-5): DAGVTQSPTHLIKTRGQQVTLRCSPKSGHDTVSWYQQALGQGPQFIFQYYEEEERQRGNFPDRFSGHQFPNYSSELNVNALLLGDSALYLCASSPDRGLGTQYFGPGTRLLVL.

This rearrangement joins TRBV6-5 to TRBJ1-1; TRBD1 matches 7 bases. In germline, CDR1 is MNHEY, CDR2 SVGAGI. Trimming cost V 5 bases and J 5 bases; bases outside gene matches: 5. CDR3 size: 13 residues. CDR3 in amino acids: CASSRTGWTEAFF. The CDR3 DNA reads TGTGCCAGCAGTCGGACAGGTTGGACTGAAGCTTTCTTT.

V and J are TRBV7-2 and TRBJ2-1; D gene unclear. The germline V gene has CDR1 SGHTA and CDR2 FQGNSA. Trimming cost V 3 bases and J 5 bases, with 11 bases left between them. The CDR3 has 14 amino acids. For the CDR3, the DNA is TGTGCCAGCAGCTTGACACTCCCGAACAATGAGCAGTTCTTC. It codes for CASSLTLPNNEQFF.